A single sample is the source of the 18 T cell receptor beta chains below, sequenced in a study of CD8 T cells in ankylosing spondylitis (dated by TCRdb to about 2017). To prepare the library, 5' RACE was applied. TCRdb records Illumina HiSeq 2500 as the sequencer. TCRdb took the public reads, trimmed them with fastp at Q25, ran MiXCR for clone calling and kept in-frame beta chains. Rows are combined by CDR3 protein, so each entry shows the most common genes and DNA. The sample table contains roughly 180,000 distinct CDR3 sequences; only one count was recorded for approximately 9% of them. The ten largest account for approximately 15% of the sample. Sequencing input: blood, either unsorted or a sorted T cell fraction (not recorded which). These receptors were obtained from a female donor with ankylosing spondylitis or in good health (not recorded which).

The chain combines TRBV15 with TRBJ2-7; D ambiguous. V lost 5 bases and J lost 5, with 13 bases in between. The CDR3 sequence is 13 residues long. Germline V lookup: CDR1 LNHNV, CDR2 YYDKDF (reference sequence). CDR3 nucleotides: TGTGCCACCAGCCTTCAAAGGCGTCACGAGCAGTACTTC. Its protein is CATSLQRRHEQYF.

This clonotype showed up many times. V and J are TRBV12-3 or TRBV12-4 and TRBJ1-2, with TRBD1 matching over 7 bases. J lost 4 bases, V lost 4 bases, and 6 bases had no gene match. The length of the CDR3 is 14 residues. The CDR3 bases are TGTGCCAGCAGTTCGACAGGGTTTGGCTATGGCTACACCTTC. Translated: CASSSTGFGYGYTF.

In this sample, this clonotype turned up many times. This sequence joins TRBV29-1 and TRBJ2-2, with D uncertain. This CDR3 comprises 11 residues. Germline-derived CDR1 and CDR2 are SQVTM and ANQGSEA. V gave up 4 bases and J gave up 7 bases, with 7 bases separating them. CDR3: CSVVQRGELFF. DNA of the CDR3: TGCAGCGTTGTACAACGCGGGGAGCTGTTTTTT.

This clonotype was counted only a few times. V usage is TRBV9 and J usage is TRBJ2-3; tentatively, D is TRBD1 (6 bases). The CDR3 covers 17 residues. V gave up 0 bases and J gave up 2 bases, with 16 bases separating them. Germline assignment: CDR1 SGDLS and CDR2 YYNGEE. CDR3 DNA sequence: TGTGCCAGCAGCGTAGGCCGAGGCAGGGGCTACACAGATACGCAGTATTTT. It specifies CASSVGRGRGYTDTQYF.

Ten or more counts support this clonotype. This sequence joins TRBV6-2 or TRBV6-3 and TRBJ1-5; D not resolved. The CDR3 contains 13 residues. Trimming pared 2 bases from V and 7 bases from J, leaving 9 bases between. Germline values: CDR1 MNHEY, CDR2 SVGEGT. CDR3 DNA: TGTGCCAGCAGTTACGGGCTTACGCAGCCCCAGCATTTT. Amino acid sequence: CASSYGLTQPQHF.

In this sample, this clonotype turned up many times. This sequence joins TRBV20-1 and TRBJ2-1; 8 bases are shared with TRBD2. This CDR3 has 14 amino acids. V was clipped by 2 bases and J by 4 bases; unmatched bases: 4. Germline V gene data show CDR1 as DFQATT and CDR2 as SNEGSKA (reference sequence). The CDR3 is CSARTSGSYNEQFF. The CDR3 DNA follows: TGCAGTGCTAGAACTAGCGGTAGTTACAATGAGCAGTTCTTC.

The V and J genes are TRBV5-1 and TRBJ2-7, with TRBD2 matching 8 bases. The CDR3 contains 18 residues. Germline CDR1 SGHRS, CDR2 YFSETQ. V lost 0 bases, J lost 3 bases, and 14 bases stayed unmatched. CDR3 residues: CASSLVPPTSGGYYEQYF. CDR3 nucleotide sequence: TGCGCCAGCAGCTTGGTCCCCCCAACTAGCGGAGGTTACTACGAGCAGTACTTC.

This clonotype was recorded a few times. This rearrangement joins TRBV5-6 to TRBJ2-7, with D possibly matching TRBD1 (6 bases). Between the trimmed V and J ends, which lost 4 bases and 9 bases, there was a span of 17 bases. The CDR3 contains 13 residues. Per germline, CDR1 SGHDT and CDR2 YYEEEE. This CDR3 reads CASSPPSGQPQYF. CDR3 coding DNA: TGTGCCAGCAGCCCTCCCAGTGGACAGCCGCAGTACTTC.

This clonotype showed up many times. The chain links TRBV29-1 to TRBJ1-1; D is possibly TRBD1 (5 bases). This CDR3 comprises 12 residues. V lost 8 bases, J lost 4 bases, and 14 bases lay in between. CDR1 and CDR2 from the germline V gene are SQVTM and ANQGSEA. CDR3 DNA: TGCAGCACCAGGCAGGGAAGCACTGAAGCTTTCTTT. It encodes CSTRQGSTEAFF.

This clonotype was observed at least ten times. The J gene is TRBJ2-7, the V gene TRBV4-3; D is uncertain. CDR1 LGHNA and CDR2 YSLEER come from the germline V gene. The CDR3 is 16 residues long. The V end was cut by 4 bases, the J end by 2 bases, with 18 bases between. CDR3: CASSLGTSSLTYEQYF. In DNA, the CDR3 is TGCGCCAGCAGCCTCGGAACTTCATCCCTGACCTACGAGCAGTACTTC.

V is TRBV28 and J is TRBJ2-3; 7 positions agree with TRBD2. This CDR3 is built from 16 residues. V was pared by 5 bases and J by 1 base, with 9 bases of the junction left unmatched. Germline V gene data show CDR1 as MDHEN and CDR2 as SYDVKM. The CDR3 protein is CASSPVGAGGTDTQYF. In nucleotides, the CDR3 is TGTGCCAGCAGTCCCGTTGGGGCGGGAGGCACAGATACGCAGTATTTT.

CDR3 coding DNA: TGTGCCAGCAGTTACCGGGACCTCACCTACGAGCAGTACTTC. It specifies CASSYRDLTYEQYF. The chain combines TRBV6-2 or TRBV6-3 with TRBJ2-7; D is perhaps TRBD1 or TRBD2 (5 bases each). Germline CDR1 and CDR2: MNHEY and SVGEGT. V lost 2 bases, J lost 2 bases, and 10 bases lay in between. CDR3 size: 14 residues.

This clonotype was counted between two and nine times. The gene calls are TRBV7-6 and TRBJ2-5; unclear D gene. Per germline, CDR1 SGHVS and CDR2 FNYEAQ. V was clipped by 5 bases and J by 3 bases, with 10 bases between them. The CDR3 is 13 amino acids. The CDR3 DNA follows: TGTGCCAGCAGCCCAACAGAAAAAGAGACCCAGTACTTC. Its translation is CASSPTEKETQYF.

J is TRBJ2-7 and V is TRBV9; tentative D call: TRBD1 (6 bases). The V end lost 0 bases, the J end lost 0 bases, and 10 bases lay between the germline ends. The CDR3 loop spans 15 amino acids. The V gene's germline CDR1 is SGDLS and CDR2 YYNGEE. The DNA of the CDR3 is TGTGCCAGCAGCGTAGGGGACATGAGCTCCTACGAGCAGTACTTC. It translates to CASSVGDMSSYEQYF.

Ten or more counts support this clonotype. The rearrangement uses TRBV6-5 and TRBJ1-2, with unresolved D. The CDR3 runs to 15 residues. CDR1 MNHEY and CDR2 SVGAGI come from the germline V gene. Trimming shortened V by 4 bases and J by 5 bases, and 17 bases separated the two germline ends. CDR3 in DNA: TGTGCCAGCAGTTTTTCTTTTGAGAGGGATTATGGCTACACCTTC. Translating it yields CASSFSFERDYGYTF.

The chain uses TRBV27 and TRBJ2-7; the D gene is possibly TRBD1 (6 bases). Germline CDR1 MNHEY, CDR2 SMNVEV (reference sequence). The CDR3 has 14 amino acids. V lost 5 bases, J lost 4 bases, and 15 bases lay in between. CDR3 region: CASSPRGFGYEQYF. Written as DNA, the CDR3 is TGTGCCAGCAGTCCAAGGGGGTTTGGGTACGAGCAGTACTTC.

This chain uses TRBV6-1 with TRBJ2-7; 8 nucleotides line up with TRBD1. Germline V gene data show CDR1 as MNHNS and CDR2 as SASEGT. The CDR3 sequence is 13 residues long. After removal of 11 bases from V and 2 bases from J, the junction contained 8 bases not matched to a gene. The CDR3 here is CAGRQGLTYEQYF. CDR3 nucleotides: TGTGCCGGACGACAGGGGTTGACCTACGAGCAGTACTTC.

V and J are TRBV9 and TRBJ2-7, with D perhaps TRBD1 (6 bases). V lost 4 bases and J lost 0, with 17 bases in between. This CDR3 spans 16 amino acids. The V gene's germline CDR1 is SGDLS and CDR2 YYNGEE. The DNA for the CDR3 is TGTGCCAGCAGCCCTAAGCCAGGGGCGGGCTCCTACGAGCAGTACTTC. Its protein is CASSPKPGAGSYEQYF. The full variable domain, rest sourced from reference TRBV9 and TRBJ2-7, is DSGVTQTPKHLITATGQRVTLRCSPRSGDLSVYWYQQSLDQGLQFLIQYYNGEERAKGNILERFSAQQFPDLHSELNLSSLELGDSALYFCASSPKPGAGSYEQYFGPGTRLTVT.